The source of this T cell receptor (beta chain) is a study of regulatory T cells in long-lasting Graves disease. TCR beta libraries were built with iRepertoire HTBI primers and Arm-PCR of CDR3 regions. A single record per CDR3 protein comes from TCRdb applying MiXCR to the multiplex PCR reads. The sample records 360,000 or so distinct CDR3 sequences, about 23% being singletons. In its sample, this clonotype was seen many times. Sample time point: persistent/refractory GD, antithyroid drugs over 5 years with positive TRAb. Researchers made the TCR library from RNA that was extracted from PBMCs. The sequencing used peripheral blood mononuclear cells (PBMCs), collected when the disease was refractory, from a patient treated with antithyroid drugs. The sequence was obtained from a woman between 40 and 50 years old with Graves disease.

The CDR3 region is CASSLSTGGEQYF. Here the CDR3 DNA reads TGTGCCAGCAGTTTATCGACAGGGGGCGAGCAGTACTTC. The chain uses TRBV27 and TRBJ2-7; 9 positions match TRBD1. There are 13 residues in the CDR3. Germline V gene sequence: CDR1 MNHEY, CDR2 SMNVEV (reference sequence). V lost 0 bases, J lost 6 bases, and 0 bases stayed unmatched.